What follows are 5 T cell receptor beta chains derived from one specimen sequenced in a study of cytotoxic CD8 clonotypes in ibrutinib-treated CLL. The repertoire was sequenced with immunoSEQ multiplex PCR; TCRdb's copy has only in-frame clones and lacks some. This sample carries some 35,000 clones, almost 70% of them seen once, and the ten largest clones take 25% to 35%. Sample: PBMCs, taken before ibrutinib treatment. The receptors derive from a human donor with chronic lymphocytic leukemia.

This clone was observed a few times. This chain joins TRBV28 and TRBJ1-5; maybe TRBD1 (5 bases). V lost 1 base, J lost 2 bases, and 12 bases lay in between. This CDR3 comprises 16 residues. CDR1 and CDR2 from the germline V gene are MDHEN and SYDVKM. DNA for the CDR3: TGTGCCAGCAGTTTATCCTCTGGGGGTGGCAATCAGCCCCAGCATTTT. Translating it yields CASSLSSGGGNQPQHF.

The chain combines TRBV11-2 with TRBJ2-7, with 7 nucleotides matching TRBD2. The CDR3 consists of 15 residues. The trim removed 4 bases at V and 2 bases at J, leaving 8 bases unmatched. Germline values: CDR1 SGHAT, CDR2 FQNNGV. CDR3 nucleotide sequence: TGTGCCAGCAGCTGGGCTAGAGGGAGGGCCTACGAGCAGTACTTC. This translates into CASSWARGRAYEQYF.

As DNA, the CDR3 is TGCGCCAGCAGCCTCGGGACAGGGTCCTTGGAGCAGTACTTC. This gives the protein CASSLGTGSLEQYF. The chain links TRBV4-3 to TRBJ2-7; TRBD1 matches at 9 bases. The V and J ends lost 4 bases and 7 bases, in that order; junction bases with no gene match: 8. Germline-derived CDR1 and CDR2 are LGHNA and YSLEER. The length of the CDR3 is 14 residues.

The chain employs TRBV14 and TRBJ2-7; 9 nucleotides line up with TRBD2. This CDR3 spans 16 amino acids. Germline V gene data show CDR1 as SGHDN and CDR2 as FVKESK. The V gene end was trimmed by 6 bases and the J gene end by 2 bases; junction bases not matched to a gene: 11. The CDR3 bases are TGTGCCAGCAGTGCTACCGGGACTAGCATTACCTACGAGCAGTACTTC. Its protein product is CASSATGTSITYEQYF.

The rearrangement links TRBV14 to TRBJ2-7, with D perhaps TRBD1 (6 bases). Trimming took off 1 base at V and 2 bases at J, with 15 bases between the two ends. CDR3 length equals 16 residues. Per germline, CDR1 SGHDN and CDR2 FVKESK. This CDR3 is CASSQGRDTRAYEQYF. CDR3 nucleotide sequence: TGTGCCAGCAGCCAAGGAAGGGACACGAGAGCCTACGAGCAGTACTTC.